Below are 4 T cell receptor beta chains sequenced from a single sample in a study of beta chain features in type 1 diabetes. These receptors' antigens are unknown. Study outcomes and limitations: In every one of the four CD4+ subsets, TCRB CDR3s were moderately but significantly shorter in Type 1 diabetes patients.

Every isolated RNA sample was fully reverse transcribed, so sequencing captured expressed TCRB transcripts. Repertoires were generated with immunoSEQ multiplex PCR, while TCRdb's copy carries only in-frame clones and drops some. The repertoire includes 250,000 to 350,000 clones, 14% of them detected once, and 0.015% to 0.02% sits in the top ten. Sample: naive CD4+ T cells from blood. Receptors were obtained from a man younger than 45 with type 1 diabetes.

CDR3 coding DNA: TGCGCCAGCAGCGTTTTAGCGGGAAGGACAGATACGCAGTATTTT. This sequence encodes CASSVLAGRTDTQYF. The rearrangement joins TRBV5-1 to TRBJ2-3; 8 nucleotides match TRBD2. The CDR3 runs 15 residues. Germline CDR1 is SGHRS and CDR2 is YFSETQ. Trimming took 4 bases from V and 3 from J; bases not matched to a gene: 7.

The genes are TRBV9 and TRBJ1-4, with D unresolved. Trimming shortened V by 3 bases and J by 4 bases, and 13 bases separated the two germline ends. CDR1 and CDR2 from the germline V gene are SGDLS and YYNGEE. The CDR3 extends over 15 amino acids. The CDR3 sequence: CASSAIGRDNEKLFF. As DNA, the CDR3 is TGTGCCAGCAGCGCCATCGGGAGGGATAATGAAAAACTGTTTTTT.

This clone was picked up a small number of times. The chain links TRBV6-5 to TRBJ2-2, with 10 bases lining up with TRBD1. The J segment lost 7 bases and the V segment lost 6 bases, leaving 8 bases of the junction unmatched. The germline gives CDR1 MNHEY, CDR2 SVGAGI. The CDR3 totals 15 residues. The CDR3 nucleotides are TGTGCCAGCAGCCGGGACAGGGGATTGGTCGGGGAGCTGTTTTTT. The encoded protein is CASSRDRGLVGELFF.

This clone was recorded a few times. V is TRBV7-2 and J is TRBJ2-7; 10 positions match TRBD1. The CDR3 sequence is 14 residues long. Per the germline V gene, CDR1 is SGHTA and CDR2 is FQGNSA. After removal of 5 bases from V and 5 bases from J, the junction contained 6 bases not matched to a gene. CDR3 coding DNA: TGTGCCAGCAGCCAGGGACAGGGGATACACGAGCAGTACTTC. This encodes CASSQGQGIHEQYF.